This T cell receptor beta chain was recorded in a study of early T cells in non-severe SARS-CoV-2 infection. Overall study: Bulk RNA taken from unsorted whole blood was sequenced, leaving chains unpaired.

This clonotype was counted ten times or more. Its matching antigen is unknown. Researchers tagged individual cDNA molecules with unique molecular identifiers. Via MiXCR, TCRdb re-called the 5' RACE reads, giving one row per CDR3 protein. This table holds roughly 60,000 distinct CDR3 sequences, around 7% found once. The V end was cut by 3 bases, the J end by 6 bases, with 14 bases between. From germline, CDR1 is MNHEY and CDR2 SMNVEV (reference sequence). The CDR3 sequence is 15 residues long. Broader study findings: A preference for anti-spike CD8 responses marked VDJdb matching, which missed private and CD4 specificities.

The clonotype was recovered from an adult who was a healthcare worker with PCR-confirmed SARS-CoV-2 infection or an uninfected control (not recorded which). The chain is built from TRBV27 and TRBJ2-2; perhaps TRBD1 as D (5 bases). The specimen was whole blood, collected at baseline. CDR3 coding DNA: TGTGCCAGCAGTTTCGGTGGGGAAGGGGCCGGGGAGCTGTTTTTT. It yields the protein CASSFGGEGAGELFF.